This TCR beta chain came from a study of OX40 agonist ivuxolimab in advanced cancers. Points from the study as a whole: At doses 0.1 to 3.0 mg/kg, CD4+ and CD8+ clones expanded.

The CDR3 covers 15 residues. The repertoire was sequenced with immunoSEQ multiplex PCR; TCRdb's copy has only in-frame clones and lacks some. Of 70,000 to 75,000 clones detected, approximately 86% appear once; the ten largest clones hold 1.1%. On this clone: The target antigen is unknown.

The input for sequencing was CD4+ or CD8+ T cells sorted from blood, taken in a trial of the OX40 agonist ivuxolimab. This rearrangement joins TRBV21-1 to TRBJ1-3. TRBV21-1 has pseudogene status. The sequence was collected from an adult with an advanced solid tumor such as melanoma, head and neck, liver or kidney cancer. The CDR3 region has the DNA TGTGCCAGCAGCAAAGACGGAGGCTCTGGAAACACCATATATTTT. It specifies CASSKDGGSGNTIYF.